This T cell receptor beta chain was captured by sequencing in a study of blood T cell repertoires in COVID-19. Method: immunoSEQ multiplex PCR; TCRdb's copy keeps in-frame clones and lacks some. The sample records roughly 140,000 clones, 84% being singletons. This CDR3 comprises 14 residues. Germline V CDR1 and CDR2: SGHKS, YYEKEE (reference sequence). Trimming pared 4 bases from V and 3 bases from J, leaving 11 bases between. The chain uses TRBV5-5 and TRBJ1-5; D is unresolved. The sample was PBMCs or T cells enriched from blood (not recorded which). This receptor was taken from a woman in her fifties or sixties who had been exposed to COVID-19. The CDR3 nucleotides are TGTGCCAGCAGCACGGTTGGAGTCAATCAGCCCCAGCATTTT. Translating gives CASSTVGVNQPQHF.